This passage covers 29 T cell receptor beta chains from one sample sequenced in a study of Graves' ophthalmopathy and Graves' hyperthyroidism. CDR3 regions of TCR beta were amplified from RNA transcripts. Second-round multiplex PCR came after first-round RT-PCR with HTBI primers. TCRdb reprocessed the multiplex PCR reads via MiXCR and lists one record per CDR3 protein. The sample has 150,000 to 200,000 distinct CDR3 sequences; about two fifths are singletons. Sequenced sample: peripheral blood. These receptors came from a young man with Graves' ophthalmopathy.

In its sample, this clonotype was seen many times. This chain uses TRBV11-2 with TRBJ2-2; D is tentatively TRBD1 or TRBD2 (6 bases each). The CDR3 is made up of 17 amino acids. Germline V gene sequence: CDR1 SGHAT, CDR2 FQNNGV. Trimming pared 5 bases from V and 5 bases from J, leaving 21 bases between. The DNA of the CDR3 is TGTGCCAGCAGCCCTCAACCTCCGGGGGCGTTGACCGGGGAGCTGTTTTTT. Translating it yields CASSPQPPGALTGELFF.

This clonotype was recorded at least ten times. The chain joins TRBV11-2 to TRBJ2-7, with a weak D call TRBD2 (6 bases). The CDR3 has 16 amino acids. The V gene's germline CDR1 is SGHAT and CDR2 FQNNGV. The V end was cut by 6 bases, the J end by 2 bases, with 20 bases between. The CDR3 DNA reads as TGTGCCAGCAGTTCACATAGCGGACGGGCACCCTACGAGCAGTACTTC. Translation gives CASSSHSGRAPYEQYF.

This clonotype was detected many times. The chain carries TRBV27 and TRBJ1-1; TRBD1 agrees at 7 bases. The CDR3 covers 14 residues. CDR1 is MNHEY, CDR2 SMNVEV, per germline (reference sequence). Trimming removed 8 bases from V and 1 base from J; junction bases left unmatched: 7. The CDR3 spells CASRKSGGNTEAFF. The CDR3 DNA follows: TGTGCCAGCCGCAAATCAGGGGGGAACACTGAAGCTTTCTTT.

The rearrangement links TRBV27 to TRBJ2-7; 9 bases fit TRBD2. Losses at the gene ends were 2 bases for V and 4 bases for J; bases not matched to a gene: 9. The CDR3 spans 16 residues. Germline CDR1 is MNHEY and CDR2 is SMNVEV (reference sequence). The CDR3 DNA sequence: TGTGCCAGCAGTTTAAAGGCGCTAGCGGGAACTTACGAGCAGTACTTC. This translates into CASSLKALAGTYEQYF.

This rearrangement joins TRBV30 to TRBJ1-1; 9 bases fit TRBD1. CDR1 and CDR2 from the germline V gene are GTSNPN and SVGIG (reference sequence). V lost 7 bases, J lost 10 bases, and 10 bases stayed unmatched. The CDR3 is made up of 12 amino acids. The CDR3 DNA reads as TGTGCCTTCGACAGGGGGGGAAAAAGAGCTTTCTTT. It yields the protein CAFDRGGKRAFF.

This clonotype was detected once. The V gene is TRBV10-3, the J gene TRBJ1-2; 8 nucleotides line up with TRBD1. Germline CDR1 reads ENHRY; CDR2 reads SYGVKD. Losses at the gene ends were 2 bases for V and 4 bases for J; bases not matched to a gene: 6. CDR3 size: 15 residues. CDR3 in amino acids: CAISEEAGGAYGYTF. The CDR3 coding sequence is TGTGCCATCAGTGAGGAGGCAGGGGGCGCCTATGGCTACACCTTC.

V and J are TRBV28 and TRBJ1-1, with D maybe TRBD1 (5 bases). The CDR3 loop spans 15 amino acids. V gave up 7 bases and J gave up 4 bases, with 19 bases separating them. The germline gives CDR1 MDHEN, CDR2 SYDVKM. The CDR3 loop reads CASKAHGGYSTEAFF. In DNA form, the CDR3 reads TGTGCCAGCAAGGCCCATGGGGGGTATAGCACTGAAGCTTTCTTT. The whole variable domain, filled in from reference TRBV28 and TRBJ1-1, reads DVKVTQSSRYLVKRTGEKVFLECVQDMDHENMFWYRQDPGLGLRLIYFSYDVKMKEKGDIPEGYSVSREKKERFSLILESASTNQTSMYLCASKAHGGYSTEAFFGQGTRLTVV.

This clonotype was counted only a few times. The chain has TRBV28 and TRBJ2-7; no firm D call. The V gene's germline CDR1 is MDHEN and CDR2 SYDVKM. The CDR3 runs 12 residues. Trimming removed 5 bases at V and 6 bases at J, with 11 bases between. The CDR3 DNA reads TGTGCCAGCAGTCCCATCGGCGTCGAGCAGTACTTC. Protein sequence: CASSPIGVEQYF.

J is TRBJ1-1 and V is TRBV27; tentatively, D is TRBD1 (5 bases). The length of the CDR3 is 14 residues. The V end lost 3 bases, the J end lost 3 bases, and 11 bases lay between the germline ends. Per the germline V gene, CDR1 is MNHEY and CDR2 is SMNVEV (reference sequence). CDR3 DNA sequence: TGTGCCAGCAGTTTTCGGGGGACGTACACTGAAGCTTTCTTT. It specifies CASSFRGTYTEAFF.

This clonotype was counted between two and nine times. The gene calls are TRBV6-2 or TRBV6-3 and TRBJ2-2; TRBD2 matches 8 bases. Trimming removed 0 bases from V and 1 base from J; junction bases left unmatched: 10. Germline assignment: CDR1 MNHEY and CDR2 SVGEGT. This CDR3 has 19 amino acids. This CDR3 reads CASSYSIGGLAENTGELFF. The CDR3 DNA sequence: TGTGCCAGCAGTTACTCGATAGGCGGACTAGCCGAGAACACCGGGGAGCTGTTTTTT.

The J gene is TRBJ2-5, the V gene TRBV28; TRBD2 aligns across 12 bases. This CDR3 spans 15 amino acids. Trimming took 8 bases from V and 5 from J; bases not matched to a gene: 9. The germline V gene encodes CDR1 MDHEN and CDR2 SYDVKM. The CDR3 here is CASGSLAGGGETQYF. The DNA of the CDR3 is TGTGCCAGCGGCTCACTAGCGGGAGGTGGGGAGACCCAGTACTTC.

The V call is TRBV28, the J call TRBJ2-5; 9 nucleotides line up with TRBD2. This CDR3 comprises 14 residues. The germline gives CDR1 MDHEN, CDR2 SYDVKM. After removal of 6 bases from V and 2 bases from J, the junction contained 4 bases not matched to a gene. CDR3 DNA sequence: TGTGCCAGCAGCACCGCGGGGGGGCAAGAGACCCAGTACTTC. Its translation is CASSTAGGQETQYF.

The chain recombines TRBV6-2 or TRBV6-3 with TRBJ2-7; D is tentatively TRBD1 or TRBD2 (5 bases each). CDR1 and CDR2 from the germline V gene are MNHEY and SVGEGT. The V and J ends lost 2 bases and 5 bases respectively, with 16 bases between them. CDR3 size: 15 residues. The CDR3 DNA follows: TGTGCCAGCAGTTACGGGGACGCAGGATCGGACGAGCAGTACTTC. Translation gives CASSYGDAGSDEQYF.

The chain has TRBV6-2 or TRBV6-3 and TRBJ1-1; TRBD1 matches 11 bases. The CDR3 is 18 residues long. CDR1 MNHEY and CDR2 SVGEGT come from the germline V gene. V shed 0 bases, J shed 1 base, and the junction held 7 bases outside the gene matches. Here the CDR3 DNA reads TGTGCCAGCAGTTACTCTCGGACAGGGGGCTGGGGGAACACTGAAGCTTTCTTT. Its protein product is CASSYSRTGGWGNTEAFF.

There are many counts of this clonotype. An end of the junction does not agree with germline; a read error may underlie this. This chain links TRBV11-3 with TRBJ1-2, with 7 bases that match TRBD1. The CDR3 consists of 13 residues. In germline, CDR1 is SGHNT, CDR2 YENEEA. CDR3 region: CACSLDQGDDYTF. The CDR3 nucleotides are TGTGCCTGCAGCTTAGATCAGGGGGATGACTACACCTTC.

The chain couples TRBV7-3 to TRBJ1-5; D gene unclear. V dropped 3 bases and J dropped 3 bases, with 6 bases sitting between them. CDR1 SGHTA and CDR2 FQGTGA come from the germline V gene. The CDR3 has 13 amino acids. The CDR3, as DNA: TGTGCCAGCAGCTTTGGATTCAATCAGCCCCAGCATTTT. Its protein product is CASSFGFNQPQHF. The full variable domain, its missing parts supplied by reference TRBV7-3 and TRBJ1-5, is GAGVSQTPSNKVTEKGKYVELRCDPISGHTALYWYRQSLGQGPEFLIYFQGTGAADDSGLPNDRFFAVRPEGSVSTLKIQRTERGDSAVYLCASSFGFNQPQHFGDGTRLSIL.

This clonotype was detected ten times or more. The chain couples TRBV24-1 to TRBJ1-2; D remains ambiguous. From germline, CDR1 is KGHDR and CDR2 SFDVKD. Trimming took 0 bases from V and 2 from J, leaving 6 bases between them. The CDR3 totals 14 residues. In nucleotides, the CDR3 is TGTGCCACCAGTGATTTGGGGCAAAACTATGGCTACACCTTC. Its translation: CATSDLGQNYGYTF.

This chain links TRBV2 with TRBJ2-4, with 10 bases aligning to TRBD1. The V gene's germline CDR1 is SNHLY and CDR2 FYNNEI. The CDR3 runs to 14 residues. The trim removed 4 bases at V and 8 bases at J, leaving 5 bases unmatched. The CDR3 protein is CASSAFGQGDIQYF. The CDR3 DNA sequence: TGTGCCAGCAGTGCCTTCGGACAGGGGGACATTCAGTACTTC.

The chain couples TRBV20-1 to TRBJ2-5, with D hard to call. Per germline, CDR1 DFQATT and CDR2 SNEGSKA (reference sequence). The CDR3 loop spans 15 amino acids. V lost 0 bases, J lost 0 bases, and 11 bases lay in between. CDR3 residues: CSARDGRAHQETQYF. CDR3 nucleotide sequence: TGCAGTGCTAGAGATGGTCGGGCCCACCAAGAGACCCAGTACTTC.

This clonotype was detected once. The chain is built from TRBV12-3 or TRBV12-4 and TRBJ2-7, with D uncertain. The ends were cut back, 7 bases at V and 7 bases at J, with 17 bases in the middle. CDR3 length: 13 amino acids. The CDR3 spells CASMPLGLREQYF. CDR3 DNA sequence: TGTGCCAGCATGCCCTTAGGGCTACGGGAGCAGTACTTC.

This clonotype was recorded at least ten times. The DNA for the CDR3 is TGTGCCAGCATACCAAGGGGGAGCTCCTACGAGCAGTACTTC. This sequence encodes CASIPRGSSYEQYF. The chain uses TRBV6-2 or TRBV6-3 and TRBJ2-7; weak D call: TRBD1 (6 bases). The length of the CDR3 is 14 residues. V was clipped by 7 bases and J by 0 bases, with 13 bases between them. Germline loops: CDR1 MNHEY, CDR2 SVGEGT.

V is TRBV20-1 and J is TRBJ2-7; D ambiguous. Germline V gene sequence: CDR1 DFQATT, CDR2 SNEGSKA (reference sequence). The CDR3 totals 11 residues. The ends were cut back, 2 bases at V and 5 bases at J, with 7 bases in the middle. CDR3 sequence reads: CSARWLDEQYF. The CDR3, as DNA: TGCAGTGCTAGATGGCTCGACGAGCAGTACTTC.

This clonotype was seen repeatedly, ten times or more. CDR3 sequence: CASRADGDTEAFF. The CDR3 coding sequence is TGTGCCAGCAGGGCGGACGGGGACACTGAAGCTTTCTTT. V and J are TRBV7-2 and TRBJ1-1; D remains unclear. The CDR3 loop spans 13 amino acids. Germline CDR1 reads SGHTA; CDR2 reads FQGNSA. Trimming stripped 6 bases from V and 3 bases from J, with 11 bases between.

The chain links TRBV6-1 to TRBJ2-2, with 7 nucleotides matching TRBD1. Germline loops: CDR1 MNHNS, CDR2 SASEGT. The V gene end was trimmed by 6 bases and the J gene end by 6 bases; junction bases not matched to a gene: 7. The length of the CDR3 is 14 residues. CDR3 DNA sequence: TGTGCCAGCAGCGCCCTTCAGGGGGCCGGGGAGCTGTTTTTT. It codes for CASSALQGAGELFF.

The table lists this clonotype with many counts. This chain links TRBV9 with TRBJ2-2, with D perhaps matching TRBD1 (6 bases). Trimming pared 0 bases from V and 5 bases from J, leaving 14 bases between. In germline, CDR1 is SGDLS, CDR2 YYNGEE. The CDR3 runs to 16 residues. In DNA form, the CDR3 reads TGTGCCAGCAGCGTAGGTTCAGGGGCGAGTACCGGGGAGCTGTTTTTT. Encoded protein: CASSVGSGASTGELFF.

In its sample, this clonotype ranks as medium-sized. The CDR3 DNA reads as TGTGCCAGCAGCTTAAGTGGGGGACACCCAAACACTGAAGCTTTCTTT. Residues: CASSLSGGHPNTEAFF. The chain employs TRBV7-8 and TRBJ1-1; D might be TRBD1 (6 bases). V was shortened by 2 bases and J by 2 bases, with 15 bases between the two germline ends. CDR1 is SGHVS, CDR2 FQNEAQ, per germline. The CDR3 is 16 amino acids.

V usage is TRBV6-1 and J usage is TRBJ1-1, with TRBD1 matching over 7 bases. V trimming: 2 bases; J trimming: 5 bases; junction bases outside the gene matches: 5. Per the germline V gene, CDR1 is MNHNS and CDR2 is SASEGT. The CDR3 totals 14 residues. In DNA, the CDR3 is TGTGCCAGCAGTGAATTTGACAGGGCAACTGAAGCTTTCTTT. Its translation: CASSEFDRATEAFF.

At least ten counts were recorded for this clonotype. Written as DNA, the CDR3 is TGTGCCACCCGGGGCGGGACAGGGGACCACGAGCAGTACTTC. Protein sequence: CATRGGTGDHEQYF. The V and J genes are TRBV7-2 and TRBJ2-7; 10 positions agree with TRBD1. The germline V gene has CDR1 SGHTA and CDR2 FQGNSA. The CDR3 length is 14 residues. The J segment lost 5 bases and the V segment lost 10 bases, leaving 11 bases of the junction unmatched.

The V gene is TRBV2, the J gene TRBJ2-2; possibly TRBD1 for D (7 bases). This CDR3 has 15 amino acids. CDR1 SNHLY and CDR2 FYNNEI come from the germline V gene. V lost 4 bases to trimming and J lost 5 bases, with 14 bases between them. CDR3 residues: CASSGEQGTTGELFF. The CDR3 coding sequence is TGTGCCAGCAGTGGGGAACAGGGGACTACCGGGGAGCTGTTTTTT.